These 26 T cell receptor beta chains originate from one sample sequenced in a study of T cell clonality in common variable immunodeficiency. Here immunoSEQ multiplex PCR was the method, and the copy in TCRdb shows in-frame clones only, minus some. The record shows under 50,000 clones for this sample, with no singletons present. Material: peripheral blood mononuclear cells. Source of these receptors: a person aged 18 to 70 in good health.

For this clone: The read terminates 3 residues before the CDR3 end, so the remaining end is supplied by the germline J gene. This rearrangement joins TRBV19 to TRBJ1-5, with D maybe TRBD1 (5 bases). Trimming left V 9 bases short and J 6 bases short, with 9 bases between. The CDR3 is 11 amino acids. Germline V gene data show CDR1 as LNHDA and CDR2 as SQIVND (reference sequence). The DNA read from the CDR3 is TGTGCCAGCCAGGGTGGTCAGCCC. This sequence encodes CASQGGQP. The complete CDR3 sequence is CASQGGQPQHF.

Details on this clone: The read gets to within 3 residues of the CDR3 end, and the germline J gene fills in the rest. The chain combines TRBV7-9 with TRBJ2-3, with D uncertain. Germline-derived CDR1 and CDR2 are SEHNR and FQNEAQ (reference sequence). The CDR3 consists of 14 residues. CDR3 DNA (partial): TGTGCCAGCAGCTCTGGGCCGAGCAATCAGCCG. Translation: CASSSGPSNQP. The full CDR3 protein reads CASSSGPSNQPQYF.

The sample holds many counts of this clone. The sequenced fragment ends 3 residues before the CDR3 boundary, so the rest is inferred from the germline J gene. This sequence joins TRBV28 and TRBJ2-7; a possible D gene is TRBD1 (7 bases). Deletions cut 3 bases from V and 0 bases from J, with 9 bases between. CDR1 and CDR2 from the germline V gene are MDHEN and SYDVKM. CDR3 length: 14 residues. The CDR3 spells CASSLEGASYEQYF. Incomplete CDR3 DNA: TGTGCCAGCAGTTTGGAGGGGGCCTCCTACGAG.

This clone was counted ten times or more. CDR3 amino acids: CASSMGQFNQPQHF. The DNA read from the CDR3 is TGTGCCAGCAGCATGGGACAGTTTAATCAGCCC. The rearrangement joins TRBV9 to TRBJ1-5, with TRBD1 matching over 7 bases. The read stops 3 residues short of the end of the CDR3; the missing end is completed from the germline J gene. This CDR3 contains 14 residues. Germline-derived CDR1 and CDR2 are SGDLS and YYNGEE. Unmatched junction bases numbered 5, after V lost 4 bases and J lost 4 bases.

This clone was seen a handful of times. The read comes to an end 3 residues before the CDR3 does, leaving the germline J gene to fill in the end. This rearrangement joins TRBV11-2 to TRBJ2-2, with 9 bases that match TRBD1. CDR3 size: 15 residues. CDR1 is SGHAT, CDR2 FQNNGV, per germline. The DNA read from the CDR3 is TGTGCCAGCAGCTCCACCGGGACAGGGTATTCACCG. Its protein is CASSSTGTGYSP. The entire CDR3 reads CASSSTGTGYSPLFF.

This clone has just a few counts. The sequence runs out 3 residues before the end of the CDR3; the remainder is reconstructed from the germline J gene. The V call is TRBV2, the J call TRBJ1-2, with a tentative D call TRBD1 (5 bases). The V gene lost 8 bases and the J gene lost 2 bases, with 15 bases spanning the gap. There are 14 residues in the CDR3. CDR1 is SNHLY and CDR2 is FYNNEI in the germline V gene. The sequenced CDR3 bases are TGTGCCAGCGCCCCAGGGTTGGCGAACTATGGC. This encodes CASAPGLANYG. The full CDR3 sequence reads CASAPGLANYGYTF.

There are many counts of this clone. Read data end 3 residues before the CDR3 end; the end is taken from the germline J gene. The chain is built from TRBV29-1 and TRBJ2-4, with a weak D call TRBD2 (6 bases). Germline V CDR1 and CDR2: SQVTM, ANQGSEA. CDR3 length equals 13 residues. CDR3 DNA, as far as it was read: TGCAGCGTTGATGAGGAGGGGTTGGGTGGT. Its protein is CSVDEEGLGG. The entire CDR3 is CSVDEEGLGGQYF.

The sample holds many counts of this clone. The sequenced fragment ends 3 residues before the CDR3 boundary, so the rest is inferred from the germline J gene. This rearrangement joins TRBV7-9 to TRBJ2-2; possibly TRBD2 for D (6 bases). Deletions cut 3 bases from V and 9 bases from J, with 17 bases between. CDR1 is SEHNR, CDR2 FQNEAQ, per germline (reference sequence). There are 15 residues in the CDR3. The sequenced CDR3 bases are TGTGCCAGCAGCTTCGGGAAGTCGGGGGACCGGGAG. It specifies CASSFGKSGDRE. The full-length CDR3 reads as CASSFGKSGDRELFF.

This clone appeared many times. The read ends 3 residues before the CDR3 terminus; that terminus is restored from the germline J gene. The V gene is TRBV20-1, the J gene TRBJ1-6; D gene ambiguous. This CDR3 has 16 residues. The V gene lost 3 bases and the J gene lost 10 bases, with 22 bases spanning the gap. Germline V gives CDR1 DFQATT, CDR2 SNEGSKA (reference sequence). The sequenced part of the CDR3 DNA is TGCAGTGCTAGTTCCGAGACAACCGATTTTGGCTCACCC. Protein product: CSASSETTDFGSP. The CDR3 in its entirety is CSASSETTDFGSPLHF.

A word on this clone: The sequenced fragment ends 3 residues before the CDR3 boundary, so the rest is inferred from the germline J gene. This chain connects TRBV7-6 to TRBJ2-1, with D possibly matching TRBD1 (6 bases). The CDR3 loop spans 13 amino acids. Looked up from germline, CDR1 is SGHVS and CDR2 is FNYEAQ. V dropped 7 bases and J dropped 2 bases, with 9 bases sitting between them. CDR3 DNA (partial): TGTGCCAGCAAAGGGGGAACCTACAATGAG. Translation: CASKGGTYNE. The full-length CDR3 reads as CASKGGTYNEQFF.

As to this clone: The read stops 3 residues short of the end of the CDR3; the missing end is completed from the germline J gene. The rearrangement uses TRBV19 and TRBJ1-1, with 7 bases aligning to TRBD1. The CDR3 has 14 amino acids. Germline V lookup: CDR1 LNHDA, CDR2 SQIVND (reference sequence). V shed 7 bases, J shed 4 bases, and the junction held 9 bases outside the gene matches. The covered CDR3 bases are TGTGCCAGTACCGTGACAGGGAGGGGCACTGAA. It is translated as CASTVTGRGTE. The full CDR3 is CASTVTGRGTEAFF. The complete variable domain, with remaining parts taken from reference TRBV19 and TRBJ1-1, reads DGGITQSPKYLFRKEGQNVTLSCEQNLNHDAMYWYRQDPGQGLRLIYYSQIVNDFQKGDIAEGYSVSREKKESFPLTVTSAQKNPTAFYLCASTVTGRGTEAFFGQGTRLTVV.

This clone was seen many times. The CDR3 goes on 3 residues after the read ends, and that part is filled in from the germline J gene. The rearrangement joins TRBV12-3 or TRBV12-4 to TRBJ2-1; perhaps TRBD2 as D (5 bases). This CDR3 comprises 13 residues. The V gene lost 5 bases and the J gene lost 9 bases, with 14 bases spanning the gap. The CDR3: CASSQLDIGEQFF. The sequenced part of the CDR3 DNA is TGTGCCAGCAGTCAACTAGATATAGGTGAG.

This clone was seen at least ten times. The observed sequence ends 3 residues before the CDR3 terminus, with the missing tail filled in from the germline J gene. The J gene is TRBJ1-5, the V gene TRBV5-1, with D perhaps TRBD1 (5 bases). CDR1 and CDR2 (germline): SGHRS, YFSETQ. The CDR3 consists of 15 residues. V shed 3 bases and J shed 6 bases, with 16 bases lying between them. The CDR3 sequence: CASSSLAGVCQPQHF. CDR3 DNA, as far as it was read: TGCGCCAGCAGCTCCCTGGCGGGGGTTTGTCAGCCC. Complete variable domain (other parts from reference TRBV5-1 and TRBJ1-5): KAGVTQTPRYLIKTRGQQVTLSCSPISGHRSVSWYQQTPGQGLQFLFEYFSETQRNKGNFPGRFSGRQFSNSRSEMNVSTLELGDSALYLCASSSLAGVCQPQHFGDGTRLSIL.

This clone was seen many times. The CDR3 is cut off 3 residues early in the read; its end comes from the germline J gene. The genes are TRBV20-1 and TRBJ2-7, with D tentatively TRBD1 (6 bases). Looked up from germline, CDR1 is DFQATT and CDR2 is SNEGSKA (reference sequence). This CDR3 is 15 amino acids long. The germline V and J ends were trimmed by 2 bases and 3 bases, with 17 bases remaining between them. CDR3 DNA, as far as it was read: TGCAGTGCTAGAAACTCCGGACAGTTAAACTACGAG. Amino acid sequence: CSARNSGQLNYE. The entire CDR3 protein reads CSARNSGQLNYEQYF.

This clone was seen repeatedly, ten times or more. The read ends 3 residues shy of where the CDR3 ends; the end is completed using the germline J gene. The gene calls are TRBV6-4 and TRBJ1-2; possibly TRBD1 for D (5 bases). Trimming pared 4 bases from V and 5 bases from J, leaving 14 bases between. This CDR3 comprises 14 residues. CDR1 and CDR2 from the germline V gene are MRHNA and SNTAGT. The CDR3 protein is CASSVSGGTYGYTF. CDR3 DNA (partial): TGTGCCAGCAGTGTCTCGGGCGGGACTTATGGC.

This clone has more than one count but fewer than ten. The read terminates 3 residues ahead of where the CDR3 ends, so the germline J gene completes it. The V call is TRBV7-9, the J call TRBJ2-2; D is possibly TRBD1 (6 bases). The CDR3 has 14 residues. Germline CDR1 SEHNR, CDR2 FQNEAQ (reference sequence). Trimming removed 4 bases from V and 6 bases from J, with 12 bases in between. This CDR3 reads CASSSRGQSGELFF. The sequenced part of the CDR3 DNA is TGTGCCAGCAGCTCACGTGGACAGTCCGGGGAG.

This clone was picked up a small number of times. The read halts 3 residues ahead of the CDR3 end, with the missing end drawn from the germline J gene. The chain uses TRBV2 and TRBJ2-3, with 7 bases lining up with TRBD2. The length of the CDR3 is 12 residues. Germline V gene data show CDR1 as SNHLY and CDR2 as FYNNEI. The CDR3 DNA, read in part, is TGTGCCAGCAGTGTGCAGCGGGGCACG. Its translation is CASSVQRGT. Given in full, the CDR3 is CASSVQRGTQYF.

This clone was recorded at least ten times. The read terminates 3 residues ahead of where the CDR3 ends, so the germline J gene completes it. The chain links TRBV2 to TRBJ1-1; D is unresolved. The CDR3 spans 14 residues. Germline V gene data show CDR1 as SNHLY and CDR2 as FYNNEI. Deletions cut 7 bases from V and 6 bases from J, with 18 bases between. The CDR3 region is CASTERRVPPEAFF. The DNA read from the CDR3 is TGTGCCAGCACAGAAAGAAGGGTGCCCCCTGAA.

At least ten counts were recorded for this clone. Read coverage stops 3 residues before the CDR3 terminus; the germline J gene supplies the remainder. The chain links TRBV30 to TRBJ1-2; D remains ambiguous. The germline V and J ends were trimmed by 8 bases and 2 bases, with 6 bases remaining between them. The germline CDR1 and CDR2 sequences are GTSNPN and SVGIG (reference sequence). CDR3 length equals 10 residues. The CDR3: CAARNYGYTF. Incomplete CDR3 DNA: TGTGCCGCCAGAAACTATGGC.

This clone was detected only a few times. The sequence runs out 3 residues before the end of the CDR3; the remainder is reconstructed from the germline J gene. The chain recombines TRBV18 with TRBJ2-2, with D possibly TRBD2 on 6 matching bases. The germline CDR1 and CDR2 sequences are KGHSH and LQKENI. This CDR3 comprises 15 residues. CDR3 in amino acids: CASSPGGAQGEKLFF. The part of the CDR3 DNA that was read is TGTGCCAGCTCACCAGGCGGGGCCCAGGGCGAAAAG. The variable domain in full, with the rest retrieved from reference TRBV18 and TRBJ2-2, is NAGVMQNPRHLVRRRGQEARLRCSPMKGHSHVYWYRQLPEEGLKFMVYLQKENIIDESGMPKERFSAEFPKEGPSILRIQQVVRGDSAAYFCASSPGGAQGEKLFFGEGSRLTVL.

This clone was picked up many times. Coverage ceases 3 residues before the CDR3 finishes, and the germline J gene fills in the end. The rearrangement links TRBV18 to TRBJ2-1; 10 bases align to TRBD1. The CDR3 covers 16 residues. Germline V gene data show CDR1 as KGHSH and CDR2 as LQKENI. V shed 0 bases and J 5 bases; nucleotides not matched to a gene: 4. CDR3 region: CASSPPQGQGNNEQFF. Incomplete CDR3 DNA: TGTGCCAGCTCACCACCGCAGGGACAGGGGAACAATGAG.

This clone was found many times. The read stops 3 residues short of the end of the CDR3; the missing end is completed from the germline J gene. The chain recombines TRBV5-4 with TRBJ2-1; no reliable D call. The V gene lost 0 bases and the J gene lost 0 bases, with 10 bases spanning the gap. The CDR3 has 16 residues. CDR1 is SGHNT and CDR2 is YYREEE in the germline V gene (reference sequence). The covered CDR3 bases are TGTGCCAGCAGCTTGGTATCGCTTAGCTCCTACAATGAG. This gives the protein CASSLVSLSSYNE. The complete CDR3 sequence is CASSLVSLSSYNEQFF.

This clone was observed at least ten times. The read ends 3 residues before the CDR3 terminus; that terminus is restored from the germline J gene. V and J are TRBV5-6 and TRBJ2-3, with D possibly TRBD2 on 6 matching bases. The CDR3 runs 13 residues. Between the trimmed V and J ends, which lost 4 bases and 2 bases, there was a span of 8 bases. CDR1 is SGHDT, CDR2 YYEEEE, per germline. The CDR3 sequence is CASSAGLTDTQYF. CDR3 DNA, as far as it was read: TGTGCCAGCAGCGCGGGACTCACAGATACG.

Many counts were recorded for this clone. Read data end 3 residues before the CDR3 end; the end is taken from the germline J gene. This chain links TRBV5-6 with TRBJ1-2; a weak D match, TRBD1 (5 bases). Germline lookup yields CDR1 SGHDT and CDR2 YYEEEE. The CDR3 length is 15 residues. The CDR3: CASNLPPTGLEGYTF. CDR3 bases read: TGTGCCAGCAACCTCCCCCCAACAGGTCTCGAGGGC.

This clone was counted a few times. The junction does not match germline at one end; this may be a read error. The CDR3 end falls 3 residues outside the read, so it is completed with the germline J gene. This sequence joins TRBV18 and TRBJ1-4; the D gene is possibly TRBD1 (5 bases). CDR3 length: 14 residues. From germline, CDR1 is KGHSH and CDR2 LQKENI. The part of the CDR3 DNA that was read is TGTGCCAGCTCACCCTTGGGGACTAATGAAGAA. Its protein is CASSPLGTNEE. The whole CDR3 is CASSPLGTNEELFF.

This clone came up many times. The read terminates 3 residues ahead of where the CDR3 ends, so the germline J gene completes it. The chain combines TRBV5-1 with TRBJ2-5; TRBD1 aligns across 8 bases. Trimming removed 4 bases from V and 4 bases from J; junction bases left unmatched: 6. The germline CDR1 and CDR2 sequences are SGHRS and YFSETQ. This CDR3 is built from 14 residues. CDR3: CASSGQGAGETQYF. CDR3 DNA (partial): TGCGCCAGCAGCGGTCAGGGGGCGGGAGAGACC.